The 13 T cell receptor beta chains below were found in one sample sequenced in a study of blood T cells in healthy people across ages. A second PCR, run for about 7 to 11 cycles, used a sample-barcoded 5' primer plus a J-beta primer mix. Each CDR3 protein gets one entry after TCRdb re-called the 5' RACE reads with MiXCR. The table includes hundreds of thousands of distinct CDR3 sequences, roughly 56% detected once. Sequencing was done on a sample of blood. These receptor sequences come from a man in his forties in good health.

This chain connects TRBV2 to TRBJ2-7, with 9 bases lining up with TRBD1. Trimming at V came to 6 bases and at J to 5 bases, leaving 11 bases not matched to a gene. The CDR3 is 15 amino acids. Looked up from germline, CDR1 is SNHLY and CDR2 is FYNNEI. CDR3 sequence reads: CASSVLPGQGDEQYF. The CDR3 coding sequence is TGTGCCAGCAGCGTACTTCCGGGACAGGGAGACGAGCAGTACTTC.

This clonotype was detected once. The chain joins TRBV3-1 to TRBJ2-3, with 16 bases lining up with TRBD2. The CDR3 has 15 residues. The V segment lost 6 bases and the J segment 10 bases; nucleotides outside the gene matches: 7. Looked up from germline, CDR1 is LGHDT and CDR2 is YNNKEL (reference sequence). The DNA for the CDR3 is TGTGCCAGCAGAGACGGGACTAGCGGGGGGGTATCGCAGTATTTT. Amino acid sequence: CASRDGTSGGVSQYF.

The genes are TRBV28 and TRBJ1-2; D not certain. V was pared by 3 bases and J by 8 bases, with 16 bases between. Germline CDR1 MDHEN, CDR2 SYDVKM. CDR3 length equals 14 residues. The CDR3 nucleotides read TGTGCCAGCAGTTTCCCCGAGCCGCCCTACGGCTACACCTTC. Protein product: CASSFPEPPYGYTF.

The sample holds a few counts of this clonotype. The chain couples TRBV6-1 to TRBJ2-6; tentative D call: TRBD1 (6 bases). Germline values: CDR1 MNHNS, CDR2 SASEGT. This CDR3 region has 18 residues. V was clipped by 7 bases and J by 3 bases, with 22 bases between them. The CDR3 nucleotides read TGTGCCAGCATACCCGGCAGGGGCAGAATAGGTGGGGCCAACGTCCTGACTTTC. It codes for CASIPGRGRIGGANVLTF.

CDR3 bases: TGTGCCAGCAGGGGGGGGACTAGCGGGATTACAGATACGCAGTATTTT. This gives the protein CASRGGTSGITDTQYF. This chain joins TRBV27 and TRBJ2-3; 13 positions agree with TRBD2. Germline values: CDR1 MNHEY, CDR2 SMNVEV (reference sequence). This CDR3 has 16 residues. V shed 6 bases and J 3 bases; nucleotides not matched to a gene: 6.

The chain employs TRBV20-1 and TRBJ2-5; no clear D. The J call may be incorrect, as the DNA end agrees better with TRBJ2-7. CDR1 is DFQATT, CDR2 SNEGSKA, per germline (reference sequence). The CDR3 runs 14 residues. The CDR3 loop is CSASLPRPDYEQYF. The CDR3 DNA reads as TGCAGTGCTAGTCTTCCCCGTCCGGATTACGAGCAGTACTTC.

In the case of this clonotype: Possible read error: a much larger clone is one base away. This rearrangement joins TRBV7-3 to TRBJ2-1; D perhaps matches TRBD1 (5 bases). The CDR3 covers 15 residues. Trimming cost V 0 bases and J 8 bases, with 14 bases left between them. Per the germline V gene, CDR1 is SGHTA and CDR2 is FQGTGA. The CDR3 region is CASSLTPTESHEQFF. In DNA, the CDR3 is TGTGCCAGCAGCTTAACCCCGACAGAGTCTCATGAGCAGTTCTTC.

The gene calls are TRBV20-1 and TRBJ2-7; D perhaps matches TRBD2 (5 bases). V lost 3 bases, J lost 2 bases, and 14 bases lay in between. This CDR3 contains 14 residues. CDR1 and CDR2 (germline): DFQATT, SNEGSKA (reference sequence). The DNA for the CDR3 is TGCAGTGCTAGCCCTCCTAGCTTCCCCTACGAGCAGTACTTC. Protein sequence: CSASPPSFPYEQYF.

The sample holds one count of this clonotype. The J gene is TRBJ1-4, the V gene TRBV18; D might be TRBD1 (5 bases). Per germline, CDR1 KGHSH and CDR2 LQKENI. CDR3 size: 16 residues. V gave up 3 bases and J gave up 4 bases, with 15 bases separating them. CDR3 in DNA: TGTGCCAGCTCACCCATCGACGCAGGACATAATGAAAAACTGTTTTTT. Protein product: CASSPIDAGHNEKLFF.

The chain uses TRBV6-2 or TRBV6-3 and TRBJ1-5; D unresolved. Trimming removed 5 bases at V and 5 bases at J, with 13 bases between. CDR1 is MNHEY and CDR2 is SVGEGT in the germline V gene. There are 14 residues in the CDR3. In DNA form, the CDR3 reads TGTGCCAGCAGTAGCGGCCGCCGCGATCAGCCCCAGCATTTT. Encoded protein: CASSSGRRDQPQHF.

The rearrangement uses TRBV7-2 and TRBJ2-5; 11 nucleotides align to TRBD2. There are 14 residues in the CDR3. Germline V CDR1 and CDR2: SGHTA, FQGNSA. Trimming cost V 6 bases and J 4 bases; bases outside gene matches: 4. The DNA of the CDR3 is TGTGCCAGCAGAAAAACTAGCGGGGGAGAGACCCAGTACTTC. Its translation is CASRKTSGGETQYF.

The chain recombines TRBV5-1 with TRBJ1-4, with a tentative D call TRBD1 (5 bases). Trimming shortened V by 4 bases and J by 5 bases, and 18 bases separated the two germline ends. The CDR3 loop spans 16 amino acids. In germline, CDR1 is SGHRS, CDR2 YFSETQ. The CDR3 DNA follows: TGCGCCAGCAGCCTGGGGCCACGGGATACGAATGAAAAACTGTTTTTT. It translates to CASSLGPRDTNEKLFF.

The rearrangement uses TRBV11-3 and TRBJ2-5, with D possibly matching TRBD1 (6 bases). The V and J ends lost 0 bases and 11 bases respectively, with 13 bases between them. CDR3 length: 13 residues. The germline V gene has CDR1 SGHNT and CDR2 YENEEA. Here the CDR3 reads CASSLDRPGEQYF. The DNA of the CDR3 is TGTGCCAGCAGCTTAGATCGGCCAGGGGAACAGTACTTC.